This TCR beta chain was obtained from a study of shared clonotypes between healthy human individuals. Study details: A couple of women and three men aged 18 to 49 made up the donors.

Libraries were prepared by immunoSEQ multiplex PCR; TCRdb keeps only in-frame clonotypes and omits some of them. The sample lists approximately 2,300,000 clones, about nine tenths occurring once. Only Caucasian adults living in Nashville, Tennessee served as donors. CD4+ cells underwent separation, giving CD45RA+ naive and CD45RA-negative memory subsets. V lost 8 bases and J lost 6; bases outside the gene matches: 13. This CDR3 comprises 15 residues. CDR1 and CDR2 (germline): MNHEY, SVGAGI. The TCR comes from a man younger than 35 in good health. Some clones in this sample may be carry-over from other donors' samples. Specimen: naive CD4+ T cells from PBMCs. The subset here: CD45RA+ positively selected. This chain links TRBV6-5 with TRBJ2-3, with 8 bases fitting TRBD1. The CDR3 loop reads CASGRIQGAWDTQYF. In DNA, the CDR3 is TGTGCCAGCGGACGCATTCAGGGGGCGTGGGATACGCAGTATTTT.